This T cell receptor (beta chain) was sequenced for a study of T cells after yellow fever vaccination. Whole-study findings and limits: Most clones from primary vaccination resurfaced after the booster (roughly 96% CD4, 75% to 90% CD8). Bulk-population clonotypes that are abundant could appear as contaminants in FACS-sorted repertoires. By day 5 rather than day 15, the secondary response had peaked, though it was weaker.

The germline V gene encodes CDR1 KGHDR and CDR2 SFDVKD. The V end lost 4 bases, the J end lost 9 bases, and 18 bases lay between the germline ends. CDR3 length: 15 amino acids. In making TCR cDNA, 5'RACE template switching added a universal primer site and UMIs to it. Via MiXCR, TCRdb re-called the 5' RACE reads, giving one row per CDR3 protein. Counted here are roughly 340,000 distinct CDR3 sequences, approximately 4.2% occurring once; the ten biggest clones make up 24%. A few counts support this clonotype. Its cognate antigen is unknown. The clonotype was recovered from a man between 18 and 35 years old who received the YFV17D yellow fever vaccine. The rearrangement joins TRBV24-1 to TRBJ2-1; TRBD1 or TRBD2 may be the D gene (5 bases each). The sequencing here drew on PBMCs, taken 5 days after the yellow fever booster vaccination. As DNA, the CDR3 is TGTGCCACCAGTGAGCCTGGGGACGGTACAATTGAGCAGTTCTTC. It specifies CATSEPGDGTIEQFF.